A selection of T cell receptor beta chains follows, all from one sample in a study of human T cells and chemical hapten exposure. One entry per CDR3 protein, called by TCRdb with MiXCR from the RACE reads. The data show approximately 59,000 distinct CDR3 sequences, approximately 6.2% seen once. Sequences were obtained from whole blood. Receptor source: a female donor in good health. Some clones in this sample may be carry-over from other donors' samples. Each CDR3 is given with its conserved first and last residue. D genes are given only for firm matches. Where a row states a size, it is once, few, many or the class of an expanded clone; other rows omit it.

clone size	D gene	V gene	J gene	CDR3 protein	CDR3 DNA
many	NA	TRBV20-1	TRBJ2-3	CSARKETTDTQYF	TGCAGTGCTAGGAAGGAGACCACAGATACGCAGTATTTT
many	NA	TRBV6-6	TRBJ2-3	CASSYSSRGLSTDTQYF	TGTGCCAGCAGTTACTCGAGCCGGGGTCTCAGCACAGATACGCAGTATTTT
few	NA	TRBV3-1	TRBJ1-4	CASSLRDTRGEKLFF	TGTGCCAGCAGCCTTCGGGACACCCGGGGCGAAAAACTGTTTTTT
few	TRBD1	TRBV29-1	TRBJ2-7	CSVEGQGVYEQYF	TGCAGCGTTGAGGGGCAGGGGGTCTACGAGCAGTACTTC
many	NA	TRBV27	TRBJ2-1	CASSQGPNNEQFF	TGTGCCAGCTCCCAAGGTCCAAACAATGAGCAGTTCTTC
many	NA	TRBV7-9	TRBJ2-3	CASSSQNGDTQYF	TGTGCCAGCAGCTCCCAGAACGGGGATACGCAGTATTTT
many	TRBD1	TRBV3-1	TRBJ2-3	CASSQDWGTGSTDTQYF	TGTGCCAGCAGCCAAGACTGGGGGACAGGGAGCACAGATACGCAGTATTTT
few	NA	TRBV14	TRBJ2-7	CASRCRDRTYEQYF	TGTGCCAGCAGATGCCGGGACCGAACCTACGAGCAGTACTTC
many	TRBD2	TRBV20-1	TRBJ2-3	CSGTPGGYTDTQYF	TGCAGTGGGACCCCGGGAGGGTACACAGATACGCAGTATTTT
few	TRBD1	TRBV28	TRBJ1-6	CASRSSGTVILPLNF	TGTGCCAGCAGATCCTCCGGGACAGTCATTTTACCCCTCAACTTT
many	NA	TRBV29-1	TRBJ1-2	CSFRLWDYGYTF	TGCAGCTTTCGTCTTTGGGACTATGGCTACACCTTC
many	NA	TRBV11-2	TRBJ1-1	CASSLGVPAAAFF	TGTGCCAGCAGCTTGGGGGTGCCGGCCGCTGCTTTCTTT
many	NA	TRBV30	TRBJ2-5	CAWSVNSLETQYF	TGTGCCTGGAGTGTAAACTCTCTAGAGACCCAGTACTTC
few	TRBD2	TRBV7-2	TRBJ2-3	CASSRIGISGSPGTDTQYF	TGTGCCAGCAGCCGGATAGGGATAAGCGGGAGCCCCGGCACAGATACGCAGTATTTT
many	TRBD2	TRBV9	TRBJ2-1	CASSQREGGYEQFF	TGTGCCAGCAGCCAGCGGGAGGGCGGATATGAGCAGTTCTTC
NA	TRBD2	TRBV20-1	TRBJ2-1	CSARPIAGIYYNEQFF	TGCAGTGCTAGACCAATAGCGGGCATCTACTACAATGAGCAGTTCTTC
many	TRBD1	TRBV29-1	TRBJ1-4	CSVGQAYDEKLFF	TGCAGCGTAGGACAGGCGTACGATGAAAAACTGTTTTTT
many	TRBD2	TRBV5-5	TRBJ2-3	CASSFVAGGADTQYF	TGTGCCAGCAGCTTTGTAGCGGGAGGGGCAGATACGCAGTATTTT
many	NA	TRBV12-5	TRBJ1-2	CASQGRSGYGYTF	TGTGCTAGTCAGGGGCGGAGCGGCTATGGCTACACCTTC
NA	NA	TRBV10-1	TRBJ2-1	CASSRGQGSYNEQFF	TGCGCCAGCAGTAGAGGGCAAGGCTCCTACAATGAGCAGTTCTTC
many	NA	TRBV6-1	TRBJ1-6	CASSARNSPLHF	TGTGCCAGTTCCGCCAGAAATTCACCCCTCCACTTT
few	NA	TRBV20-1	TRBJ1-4	CSAYGGREKLFF	TGCAGTGCTTACGGAGGAAGGGAAAAACTGTTTTTT
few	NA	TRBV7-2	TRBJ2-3	CASSLYGAGADTQYF	TGTGCCAGCAGCTTATACGGGGCCGGGGCGGATACGCAGTATTTT
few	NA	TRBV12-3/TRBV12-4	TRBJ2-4	CASSPTEGQRSDIQYF	TGTGCCAGCAGTCCCACTGAGGGGCAGCGAAGCGACATTCAGTACTTC
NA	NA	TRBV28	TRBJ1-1	CASSLARMNTEAFF	TGTGCCAGCAGTTTAGCACGGATGAACACTGAAGCTTTCTTT
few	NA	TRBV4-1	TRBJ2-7	CASSQDQGTGNYEQYF	TGCGCCAGCAGCCAAGATCAGGGGACCGGTAACTACGAGCAGTACTTC
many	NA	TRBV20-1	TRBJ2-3	CSARVPSGTDTQYF	TGCAGTGCTAGAGTGCCTTCTGGCACAGATACGCAGTATTTT
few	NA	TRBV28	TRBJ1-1	CASSLRSRTEAFF	TGTGCCAGCAGTCTTAGGAGTCGGACTGAAGCTTTCTTT
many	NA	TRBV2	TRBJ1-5	CASSVSGNGQPQHF	TGTGCCAGCAGTGTGTCAGGGAACGGTCAGCCCCAGCATTTT
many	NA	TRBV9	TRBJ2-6	CASSARDGQAGANVLTF	TGTGCCAGCAGCGCCCGGGACGGGCAAGCTGGGGCCAACGTCCTGACTTTC
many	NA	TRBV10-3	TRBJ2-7	CAISDRGDSYEQYF	TGTGCCATCAGTGATCGGGGTGACTCCTACGAGCAGTACTTC
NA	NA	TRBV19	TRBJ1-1	CASSNHRWGDTEAFF	TGTGCCAGTAGTAACCACCGATGGGGGGACACTGAAGCTTTCTTT
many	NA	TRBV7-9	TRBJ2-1	CASSLGSYNEQFF	TGTGCCAGCAGCTTAGGATCCTACAATGAGCAGTTCTTC
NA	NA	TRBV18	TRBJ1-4	CASSASTPATNEKLFF	TGTGCCAGCTCAGCGTCGACACCCGCAACTAATGAAAAACTGTTTTTT
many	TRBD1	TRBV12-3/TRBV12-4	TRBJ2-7	CASSWGQGSYEQYF	TGTGCCAGCAGTTGGGGACAGGGATCCTACGAGCAGTACTTC
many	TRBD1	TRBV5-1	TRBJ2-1	CASRPDRSSYNEQFF	TGCGCCAGCAGACCGGACAGGAGCTCCTACAATGAGCAGTTCTTC
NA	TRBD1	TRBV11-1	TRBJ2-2	CASRPTGLGGELFF	TGTGCCAGCCGCCCGACAGGGTTGGGCGGGGAGCTGTTTTTT
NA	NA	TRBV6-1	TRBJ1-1	CSTGENTEAFF	TGTTCTACGGGGGAGAACACTGAAGCTTTCTTT
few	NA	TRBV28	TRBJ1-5	CASSPADRSVPQHF	TGTGCCAGCAGTCCAGCCGACAGGTCAGTGCCCCAGCATTTT
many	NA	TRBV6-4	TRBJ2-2	CASSRDNTGELFF	TGTGCCAGCAGTCGGGACAACACCGGGGAGCTGTTTTTT
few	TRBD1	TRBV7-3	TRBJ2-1	CASSSSSLTGNEQFF	TGTGCCAGCAGCTCGTCATCGCTGACAGGGAATGAGCAGTTCTTC
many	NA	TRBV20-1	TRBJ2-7	CSASRDHSYEQYF	TGCAGTGCTAGCCGGGACCACTCCTACGAGCAGTACTTC
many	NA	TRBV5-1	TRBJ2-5	CASSSPSREETQYF	TGCGCCAGCAGCTCCCCGTCGCGGGAAGAGACCCAGTACTTC
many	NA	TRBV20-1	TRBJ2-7	CSARLRSEQYF	TGCAGTGCTAGGTTGAGAAGCGAGCAGTACTTC
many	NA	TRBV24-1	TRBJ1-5	CATSVAGKTQPQHF	TGTGCCACCAGTGTGGCGGGGAAAACTCAGCCCCAGCATTTT
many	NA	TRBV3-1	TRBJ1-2	CASSQVYKGNYGYTF	TGTGCCAGCAGCCAAGTTTATAAGGGCAACTATGGCTACACCTTC
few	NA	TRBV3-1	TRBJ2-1	CASSHGQYGGYNEQFF	TGTGCCAGCAGCCACGGACAGTACGGGGGCTACAATGAGCAGTTCTTC
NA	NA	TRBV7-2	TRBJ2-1	CASSLVPGTRGEQFF	TGTGCCAGCAGCTTAGTACCGGGAACACGAGGTGAGCAGTTCTTC
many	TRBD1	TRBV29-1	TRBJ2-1	CSVEDPGTGSNEQFF	TGCAGCGTTGAAGACCCCGGGACAGGGAGCAATGAGCAGTTCTTC
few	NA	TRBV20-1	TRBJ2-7	CSARETRNYEQYF	TGCAGTGCTAGAGAAACTAGAAACTACGAGCAGTACTTC
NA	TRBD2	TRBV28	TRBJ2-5	CASSFLAGVLETQYF	TGTGCCAGCAGTTTTCTAGCGGGAGTTTTAGAGACCCAGTACTTC
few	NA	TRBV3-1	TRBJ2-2	CASSQESFTGELFF	TGTGCCAGCAGCCAAGAAAGTTTCACCGGGGAGCTGTTTTTT
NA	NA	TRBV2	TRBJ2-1	CASSDRGTGEQFF	TGTGCCAGCAGTGATAGGGGAACAGGTGAGCAGTTCTTC
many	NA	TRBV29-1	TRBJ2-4	CSVPGPSAKNIQYF	TGCAGCGTTCCGGGACCGTCAGCCAAAAACATTCAGTACTTC
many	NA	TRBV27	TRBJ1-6	CASSPGTDLLYNSPLHF	TGTGCCAGCAGTCCCGGGACCGACCTTTTATATAATTCACCCCTCCACTTT
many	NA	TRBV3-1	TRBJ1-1	CASSQDGAGDTEAFF	TGTGCCAGCAGCCAAGATGGAGCGGGGGACACTGAAGCTTTCTTT
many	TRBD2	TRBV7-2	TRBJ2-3	CASSVHGLAGNTQYF	TGTGCCAGCAGCGTACACGGACTAGCCGGTAATACGCAGTATTTT
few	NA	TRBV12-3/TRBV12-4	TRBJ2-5	CASSSGRGGETQYF	TGTGCCAGCAGTTCCGGTCGAGGAGGGGAGACTCAGTACTTC
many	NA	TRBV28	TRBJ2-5	CASSPPDRTQETQYF	TGTGCCAGCAGTCCCCCAGACAGGACCCAAGAGACCCAGTACTTC
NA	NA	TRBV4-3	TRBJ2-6	CASSQESGSGANVLNF	TGCGCCAGCAGCCAAGAATCGGGCTCTGGGGCCAACGTCCTGAATTTC